This T cell receptor beta chain is from a study of blood T cell repertoires in COVID-19. The overall study: Samples taken during acute and convalescent COVID-19 were collected in the United States, Italy and Spain. Sources were T cells, B-cell-depleted T cells, or PBMCs; the material itself was cDNA or gDNA.

The germline CDR1 and CDR2 sequences are LNHDA and SQIVND (reference sequence). The ends were cut back, 9 bases at V and 1 base at J, with 16 bases in the middle. The CDR3 spans 15 residues. Residents of approximately 25 US areas, aged roughly 18 to 95 years, made up the participants. In the study's own analysis: Amplifying reference gene primers gave estimates of nucleated cell counts. The assay was immunoSEQ multiplex PCR, and TCRdb's table has in-frame clones only and misses some. That table gives V, J and clone size, and the DNA gave D and trimming. There are more than 250,000 clones in the sample; 87% occur only once, and approximately 5% lies in the top ten.

The chain links TRBV19 to TRBJ1-5; TRBD1 might be the D (6 bases). The source is a woman under 40 who had recovered from COVID-19. The material sequenced was PBMCs or T cells enriched from blood (not recorded which). CDR3 amino acids: CARGAPKTSNQPQHF. The DNA for the CDR3 is TGTGCCAGGGGGGCTCCGAAGACCAGCAATCAGCCCCAGCATTTT.